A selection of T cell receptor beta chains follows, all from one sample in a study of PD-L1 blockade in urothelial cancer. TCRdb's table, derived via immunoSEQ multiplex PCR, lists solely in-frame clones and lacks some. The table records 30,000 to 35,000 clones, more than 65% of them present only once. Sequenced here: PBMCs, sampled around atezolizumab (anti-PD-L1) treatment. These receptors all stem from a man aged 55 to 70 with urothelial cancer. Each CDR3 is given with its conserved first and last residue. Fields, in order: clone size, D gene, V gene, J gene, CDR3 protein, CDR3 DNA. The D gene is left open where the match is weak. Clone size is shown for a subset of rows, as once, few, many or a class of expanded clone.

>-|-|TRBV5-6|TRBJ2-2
CASRMRGNTGELFF
TGTGCCAGCAGGATGCGGGGGAACACCGGGGAGCTGTTTTTT
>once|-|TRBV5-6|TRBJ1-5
CASSRYGEGYQPQHF
TGTGCCAGCAGCCGTTACGGGGAAGGGTACCAGCCCCAGCATTTT
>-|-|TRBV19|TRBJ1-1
CASSIVGAGSTEAFF
TGTGCCAGTAGTATAGTAGGGGCGGGGAGCACTGAAGCTTTCTTT
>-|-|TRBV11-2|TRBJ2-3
CASSFLRTDTQYF
TGTGCCAGCAGCTTCCTCCGCACAGATACGCAGTATTTT
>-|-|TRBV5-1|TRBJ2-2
CASSLDRVVIGELFF
TGCGCCAGCAGCTTGGACAGGGTTGTAATTGGGGAGCTGTTTTTT
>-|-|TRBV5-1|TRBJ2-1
CASRRVDEQFF
TGCGCCAGCAGACGGGTCGATGAGCAGTTCTTC
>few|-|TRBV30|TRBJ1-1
CAWTAGVNTEAFF
TGTGCCTGGACGGCGGGGGTGAACACTGAAGCTTTCTTT
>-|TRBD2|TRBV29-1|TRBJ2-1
CSVAALANYNEQFF
TGCAGCGTTGCCGCACTAGCGAACTACAATGAGCAGTTCTTC
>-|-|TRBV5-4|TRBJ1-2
CASSLQQGSYGYTF
TGTGCCAGCAGCTTGCAACAGGGCTCCTATGGCTACACCTTC
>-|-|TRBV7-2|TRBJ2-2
CASSLVGGNTGELFF
TGTGCCAGCAGCTTAGTGGGGGGGAACACCGGGGAGCTGTTTTTT
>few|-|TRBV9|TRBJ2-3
CASSVGVAQGTQYF
TGTGCCAGCAGCGTAGGGGTAGCACAAGGTACGCAGTATTTT
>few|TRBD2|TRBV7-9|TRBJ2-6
CASFRGGGANVLTF
TGTGCCAGCTTCCGGGGGGGCGGGGCCAACGTCCTGACTTTC
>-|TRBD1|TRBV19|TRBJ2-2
CASSAPRTGDTGELFF
TGTGCCAGTAGTGCCCCTAGGACAGGGGACACCGGGGAGCTGTTTTTT
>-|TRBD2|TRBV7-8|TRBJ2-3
CASSWGLAGGPKTDTQYF
TGTGCCAGCAGCTGGGGACTAGCGGGAGGGCCGAAAACAGATACGCAGTATTTT
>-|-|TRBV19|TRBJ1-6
CASNQGGSPLHF
TGTGCCAGTAACCAAGGAGGGTCACCCCTCCACTTT
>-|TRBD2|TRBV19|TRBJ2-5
CASSSLAGTRETQYF
TGTGCCAGTAGTTCCCTAGCGGGGACAAGAGAGACCCAGTACTTC
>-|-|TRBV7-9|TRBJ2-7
CASSLERAGDEQYF
TGTGCCAGCAGCTTAGAGAGGGCTGGGGACGAGCAGTACTTC
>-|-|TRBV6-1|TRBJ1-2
CASSRSITLGYTF
TGTGCCAGCAGCAGGTCTATAACGCTAGGCTACACCTTC
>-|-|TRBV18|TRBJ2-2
CASSPSGTFPGELFF
TGTGCCAGCTCACCATCCGGGACATTCCCCGGGGAGCTGTTTTTT
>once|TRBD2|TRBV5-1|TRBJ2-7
CASSLARLAGVSEQYF
TGCGCCAGCAGCTTGGCCCGACTAGCGGGAGTGAGCGAGCAGTACTTC
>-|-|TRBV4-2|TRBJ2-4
CASSQENMNIQYF
TGTGCCAGCAGCCAAGAGAACATGAACATTCAGTACTTC
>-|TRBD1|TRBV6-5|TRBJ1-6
CASSSGQGRGSPLHF
TGTGCCAGCAGTTCCGGACAGGGTAGAGGATCACCCCTCCACTTT
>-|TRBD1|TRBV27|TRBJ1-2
CASSPFSGGYGYTF
TGTGCCAGCAGTCCCTTCTCAGGGGGATATGGCTACACCTTC
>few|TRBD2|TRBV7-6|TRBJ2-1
CASSLLAGGPGNEQFF
TGTGCCAGCAGCTTATTAGCGGGAGGGCCGGGCAATGAGCAGTTCTTC
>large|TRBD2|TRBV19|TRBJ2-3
CASKRTSGGYTDTQYF
TGTGCCAGTAAACGGACTAGCGGGGGGTACACAGATACGCAGTATTTT
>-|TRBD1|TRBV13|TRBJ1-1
CASSLVPTGANTEAFF
TGTGCCAGCAGCTTAGTGCCGACAGGGGCGAACACTGAAGCTTTCTTT
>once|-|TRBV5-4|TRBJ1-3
CASSPDRITGNTIYF
TGTGCCAGCAGCCCCGACAGAATTACTGGAAACACCATATATTTT
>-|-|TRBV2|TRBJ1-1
CASGAAAGPEAFF
TGTGCCAGCGGCGCCGCGGCAGGGCCCGAAGCTTTCTTT
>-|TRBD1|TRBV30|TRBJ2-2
CAWRTRDSPLSTGELFF
TGTGCCTGGAGAACCCGGGACAGTCCCCTTTCAACCGGGGAGCTGTTTTTT
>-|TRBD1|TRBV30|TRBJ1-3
CAWRAGGINGNTIYF
TGTGCCTGGAGGGCAGGGGGGATAAACGGAAACACCATATATTTT
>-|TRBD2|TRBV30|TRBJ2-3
CAWSVAGGRTDTQYF
TGTGCCTGGAGTGTAGCGGGAGGGCGCACAGATACGCAGTATTTT
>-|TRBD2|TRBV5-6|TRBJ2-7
CASSLGGRDYEQYF
TGTGCCAGCAGCTTGGGAGGGAGGGACTACGAGCAGTACTTC
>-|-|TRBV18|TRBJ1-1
CASSPLGDLNTEAFF
TGTGCCAGCTCACCTTTGGGGGACTTGAACACTGAAGCTTTCTTT
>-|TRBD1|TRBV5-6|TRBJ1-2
CASSLGPNRDRANYGYTF
TGTGCCAGCAGCTTGGGGCCTAATAGGGACAGGGCCAACTATGGCTACACCTTC
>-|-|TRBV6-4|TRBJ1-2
CASSASRAGGYTF
TGTGCCAGCAGCGCGTCCAGGGCAGGCGGCTACACCTTC
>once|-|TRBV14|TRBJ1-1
CASSRRDLRDTNTEAFF
TGTGCCAGCAGCCGACGGGACTTAAGGGATACGAACACTGAAGCTTTCTTT
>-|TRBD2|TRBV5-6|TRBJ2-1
CASSLLATGEQFF
TGTGCCAGCAGCTTACTAGCGACCGGTGAGCAGTTCTTC
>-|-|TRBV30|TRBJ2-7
CAWGETGLHF
TGTGCCTGGGGGGAAACGGGATTGCACTTC
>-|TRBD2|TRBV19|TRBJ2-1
CASSTGLAGGGEQFF
TGTGCCAGTAGTACGGGACTAGCGGGAGGTGGTGAGCAGTTCTTC
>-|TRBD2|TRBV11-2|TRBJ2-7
CASSLSGRTDEQYF
TGTGCCAGCAGCTTATCCGGGAGGACGGACGAGCAGTACTTC
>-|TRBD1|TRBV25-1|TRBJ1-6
CASSEFKQGPSPLHF
TGTGCCAGCAGTGAATTTAAACAGGGGCCATCACCCCTCCACTTT
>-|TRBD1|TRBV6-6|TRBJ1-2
CASSGTVDYGYTF
TGTGCCAGCAGCGGGACAGTCGACTATGGCTACACCTTC
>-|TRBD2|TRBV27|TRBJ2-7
CASSLASGASYEQYF
TGTGCCAGCAGTTTGGCTAGCGGGGCTTCCTACGAGCAGTACTTC
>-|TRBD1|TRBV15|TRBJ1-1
CATTPGGGGTEAFF
TGTGCCACCACGCCAGGGGGCGGTGGGACTGAAGCTTTCTTT
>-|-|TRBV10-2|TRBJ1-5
CASSEEKAGGNQPQHF
TGCGCCAGCAGTGAGGAAAAGGCAGGGGGCAATCAGCCCCAGCATTTT
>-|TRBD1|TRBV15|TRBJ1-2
CATSSGQGPGFYGYTF
TGTGCCACCAGCAGCGGACAGGGGCCGGGGTTCTATGGCTACACCTTC
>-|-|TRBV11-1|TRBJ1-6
CASSRPGTLDSPLHF
TGTGCCAGCAGCCGACCTGGGACACTGGATTCACCCCTCCACTTT
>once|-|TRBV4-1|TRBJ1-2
CASSQDPAGTYGYTF
TGCGCCAGCAGCCAAGATCCCGCAGGAACCTATGGCTACACCTTC
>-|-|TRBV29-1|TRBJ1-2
CSDLLPGQGGTGYTF
TGCAGCGATCTTTTACCGGGGCAGGGAGGTACTGGCTACACCTTC
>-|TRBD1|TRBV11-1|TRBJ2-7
CASSFGDSGYEQYF
TGTGCCAGCAGCTTTGGGGACAGTGGCTACGAGCAGTACTTC
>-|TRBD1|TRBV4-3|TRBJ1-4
CASSQEDRADNEKLFF
TGCGCCAGCAGCCAAGAGGACAGGGCAGATAATGAAAAACTGTTTTTT
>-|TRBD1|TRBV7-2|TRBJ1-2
CASSQINRDRAGGRYTF
TGTGCCAGCAGCCAGATCAACCGGGACAGGGCGGGAGGTCGCTACACCTTC
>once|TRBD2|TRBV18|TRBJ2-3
CASSPLQAGGISDTQYF
TGTGCCAGCTCACCCTTACAAGCGGGGGGAATTTCAGATACGCAGTATTTT
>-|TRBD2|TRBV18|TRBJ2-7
CASSKMGGDYEQYF
TGTGCCAGCTCTAAGATGGGGGGGGACTACGAGCAGTACTTC
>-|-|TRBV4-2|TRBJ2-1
CASSLERAINNEQFF
TGTGCCAGCAGCCTAGAGAGGGCGATAAACAATGAGCAGTTCTTC
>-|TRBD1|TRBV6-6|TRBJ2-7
CASSWDRGADEQYF
TGTGCCAGCAGCTGGGACAGGGGGGCCGACGAGCAGTACTTC
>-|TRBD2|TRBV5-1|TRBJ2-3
CASSSGLAGRTDTQYF
TGCGCCAGCAGCTCGGGACTAGCGGGAAGAACAGATACGCAGTATTTT
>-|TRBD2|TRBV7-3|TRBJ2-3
CASSTAGGADTQYF
TGTGCCAGCAGCACAGCGGGGGGTGCTGATACGCAGTATTTT
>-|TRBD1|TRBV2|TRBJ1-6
CASRPTGQGNSPLHF
TGTGCCAGCAGGCCCACGGGACAGGGTAATTCACCCCTCCACTTT